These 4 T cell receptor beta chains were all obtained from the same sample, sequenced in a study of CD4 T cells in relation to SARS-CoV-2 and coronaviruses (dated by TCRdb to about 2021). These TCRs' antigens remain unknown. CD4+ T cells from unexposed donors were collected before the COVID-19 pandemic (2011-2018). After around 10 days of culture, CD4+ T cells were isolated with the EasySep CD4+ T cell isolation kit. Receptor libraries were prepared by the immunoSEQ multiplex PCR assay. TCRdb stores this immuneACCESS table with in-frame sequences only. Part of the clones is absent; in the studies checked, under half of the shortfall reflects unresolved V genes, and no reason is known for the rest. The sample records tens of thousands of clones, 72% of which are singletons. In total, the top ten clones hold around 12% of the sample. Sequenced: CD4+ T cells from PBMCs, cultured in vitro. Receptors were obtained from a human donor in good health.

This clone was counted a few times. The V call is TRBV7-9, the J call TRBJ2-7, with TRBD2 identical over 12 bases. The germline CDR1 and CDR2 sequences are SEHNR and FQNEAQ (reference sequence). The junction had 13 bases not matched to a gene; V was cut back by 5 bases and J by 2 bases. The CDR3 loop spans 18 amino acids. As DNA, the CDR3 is TGTGCCAGCAGCCCAGGGGGGACTAGCGGGTTTATCACCTACGAGCAGTACTTC. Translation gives CASSPGGTSGFITYEQYF. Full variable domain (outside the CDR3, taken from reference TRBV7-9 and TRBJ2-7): DTGVSQNPRHKITKRGQNVTFRCDPISEHNRLYWYRQTLGQGPEFLTYFQNEAQLEKSRLLSDRFSAERPKGSFSTLEIQRTEQGDSAMYLCASSPGGTSGFITYEQYFGPGTRLTVT.

The CDR3 is CASSQGTGNYGYTF. CDR3 DNA sequence: TGTGCCAGCAGCCAAGGGACGGGGAACTATGGCTACACCTTC. V usage is TRBV3-1 (or the pseudogene TRBV3-2) and J usage is TRBJ1-2; D is unresolved. V lost 1 base, J lost 2 bases, and 8 bases lay in between. Germline loops: CDR1 LGHDT, CDR2 YNNKEL (reference sequence). CDR3 length: 14 residues.

The CDR3 DNA follows: TGCGCCAGCAGCCCGGACGCACTCGGGACGAACTCCTACAATGAGCAGTTCTTC. This codes for CASSPDALGTNSYNEQFF. The V and J genes are TRBV5-1 and TRBJ2-1, with D perhaps assigned TRBD1 or TRBD2 (5 bases each). This CDR3 comprises 18 residues. The germline V and J ends were trimmed by 4 bases and 0 bases, with 20 bases remaining between them. Germline loops: CDR1 SGHRS, CDR2 YFSETQ.

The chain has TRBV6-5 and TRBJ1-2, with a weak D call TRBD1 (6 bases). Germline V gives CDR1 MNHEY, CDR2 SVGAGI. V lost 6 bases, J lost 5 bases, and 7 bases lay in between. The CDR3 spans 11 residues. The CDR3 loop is CASRQGYGYTF. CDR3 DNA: TGTGCCAGCAGACAGGGATATGGCTACACCTTC.